The 15 T cell receptor beta chains below were found in one sample sequenced in a study of CD8 T cells in ankylosing spondylitis. No antigen has been identified for these receptors. MiXCR, applied by TCRdb to the 5' RACE reads, yields one record per CDR3 protein. The sample carries fewer than 550,000 distinct CDR3 sequences, approximately 5.3% recorded once. Points from the study as a whole: What seemed typical of ankylosing spondylitis blood was a TCR beta motif built from several highly homologous variants.

What was sequenced was blood, either unsorted or a sorted T cell fraction (not recorded which). The receptor source for this set is a male donor with ankylosing spondylitis.

In its sample, this clonotype was seen a few times. This sequence joins TRBV29-1 and TRBJ2-7; 9 bases agree with TRBD1. Trimming removed 6 bases from V and 7 bases from J; junction bases left unmatched: 13. The CDR3 consists of 14 residues. CDR1 SQVTM and CDR2 ANQGSEA come from the germline V gene. Here the CDR3 reads CSVGYGTGILEQYF. CDR3 nucleotides: TGCAGCGTGGGGTATGGGACAGGGATTTTGGAGCAGTACTTC.

At least ten counts were recorded for this clonotype. The chain is built from TRBV7-9 and TRBJ2-2; D is ambiguous. The CDR3 runs to 13 residues. V shed 5 bases and J shed 7 bases, with 11 bases lying between them. From germline, CDR1 is SEHNR and CDR2 FQNEAQ (reference sequence). The CDR3 sequence: CASSRWTDGELFF. In DNA form, the CDR3 reads TGTGCCAGCAGCAGGTGGACGGACGGGGAGCTGTTTTTT.

The chain joins TRBV6-2 or TRBV6-3 to TRBJ2-5; D uncertain. This CDR3 region has 14 residues. Trimming stripped 6 bases from V and 5 bases from J, with 16 bases between. Germline CDR1 and CDR2: MNHEY and SVGEGT. The CDR3 region is CASRSRTYRETQYF. The CDR3 DNA is TGTGCCAGCAGGTCCCGGACCTACCGGGAGACCCAGTACTTC.

This clonotype was detected many times. The DNA of the CDR3 is TGCAGTGCCGAGCAGCGGACCACCTACAATGAGCAGTTCTTC. This sequence encodes CSAEQRTTYNEQFF. The chain recombines TRBV20-1 with TRBJ2-1, with D maybe TRBD2 (5 bases). Germline CDR1 and CDR2: DFQATT and SNEGSKA (reference sequence). V was shortened by 6 bases and J by 2 bases, with 14 bases between the two germline ends. The CDR3 is 14 residues long.

This clonotype was seen a handful of times. The rearrangement links TRBV7-9 to TRBJ2-7; D might be TRBD1 (6 bases). The length of the CDR3 is 14 residues. Germline lookup yields CDR1 SEHNR and CDR2 FQNEAQ (reference sequence). V lost 2 bases, J lost 5 bases, and 13 bases lay in between. Written as DNA, the CDR3 is TGTGCCAGCAGCTTACAGGGGAAACCCAACGAGCAGTACTTC. It is translated as CASSLQGKPNEQYF.

This clonotype was found many times. The V call is TRBV27, the J call TRBJ1-6; 7 nucleotides agree with TRBD1. Germline loops: CDR1 MNHEY, CDR2 SMNVEV (reference sequence). Trimming removed 2 bases from V and 8 bases from J; junction bases left unmatched: 6. This CDR3 has 15 residues. DNA of the CDR3: TGTGCCAGCAGTTTAGTGTTGGGGACAGATTCACCCCTCCACTTT. It codes for CASSLVLGTDSPLHF.

To note about this clonotype: This may stem from a read error, because a much larger clone lies one nucleotide away. This sequence joins TRBV4-3 and TRBJ1-5; no clear D gene. From germline, CDR1 is LGHNA and CDR2 YSLEER. The CDR3 runs 13 residues. The ends were cut back, 0 bases at V and 7 bases at J, with 7 bases in the middle. Written as DNA, the CDR3 is TGCGCCAGCAGCCAAGATCTACGGCAGCCCCAGCATTTT. This sequence encodes CASSQDLRQPQHF.

This chain joins TRBV6-1 and TRBJ2-7; 7 bases line up with TRBD1. Germline-derived CDR1 and CDR2 are MNHNS and SASEGT. The CDR3 has 14 amino acids. After removal of 6 bases from V and 1 base from J, the junction contained 6 bases not matched to a gene. For the CDR3, the DNA is TGTGCCAGCAGCCAGATGACAGGGTCCTACGAGCAGTACTTC. It encodes CASSQMTGSYEQYF.

This clonotype showed up many times. The chain links TRBV28 to TRBJ2-7; D remains ambiguous. This CDR3 region has 13 residues. CDR1 is MDHEN and CDR2 is SYDVKM in the germline V gene. The V gene lost 2 bases and the J gene lost 7 bases, with 12 bases spanning the gap. Here the CDR3 DNA reads TGTGCCAGCAGTTTACCCTCAGGTAGGGAGCAGTACTTC. Protein: CASSLPSGREQYF. The full variable domain, with the rest looked up from reference TRBV28 and TRBJ2-7, is DVKVTQSSRYLVKRTGEKVFLECVQDMDHENMFWYRQDPGLGLRLIYFSYDVKMKEKGDIPEGYSVSREKKERFSLILESASTNQTSMYLCASSLPSGREQYFGPGTRLTVT.

This clonotype was found many times. DNA for the CDR3: TGTGCCAGCAGTTTAGCGCAGGGGCTCAGGGGCCAGCCCCAGCATTTT. Encoded protein: CASSLAQGLRGQPQHF. V and J are TRBV12-3 or TRBV12-4 and TRBJ1-5; tentatively, D is TRBD1 (6 bases). Trimming shortened V by 0 bases and J by 7 bases, and 16 bases separated the two germline ends. This CDR3 is 16 amino acids long.

V is TRBV6-1 and J is TRBJ2-1; the D is unclear. The germline V gene encodes CDR1 MNHNS and CDR2 SASEGT. The CDR3 has 18 residues. V was cut by 8 bases and J by 7 bases, with 30 bases left in between. CDR3 sequence: CASFRRVPLNPSPNEQFF. CDR3 in DNA: TGTGCCAGCTTTCGGCGTGTTCCCCTTAATCCGAGTCCTAATGAGCAGTTCTTC.

The chain joins TRBV11-2 to TRBJ1-6; 10 positions match TRBD1. Germline lookup yields CDR1 SGHAT and CDR2 FQNNGV. The CDR3 length is 15 residues. The V and J ends lost 0 bases and 8 bases, in that order; junction bases with no gene match: 1. Here the CDR3 DNA reads TGTGCCAGCAGCTTAGAGGGACAGGGGTATTCACCCCTCCACTTT. Its protein product is CASSLEGQGYSPLHF.

This clonotype was found many times. This sequence joins TRBV27 and TRBJ2-7; 7 bases agree with TRBD1. The CDR3 is 16 residues long. Germline loops: CDR1 MNHEY, CDR2 SMNVEV (reference sequence). With V trimmed by 8 bases and J by 1 base, 14 bases remained unmatched. The CDR3 region is CASGRAPGQISYEQYF. The CDR3 nucleotides are TGTGCCAGCGGACGAGCCCCGGGACAGATATCCTACGAGCAGTACTTC.

The rearrangement joins TRBV20-1 to TRBJ2-5; 15 positions match TRBD2. Germline V gene lookup returns CDR1 DFQATT and CDR2 SNEGSKA (reference sequence). The CDR3 has 15 amino acids. Trimming cost V 4 bases and J 4 bases; bases outside gene matches: 4. CDR3 DNA: TGCAGTGCTACCCGGGGACTAGCGGGAGGAGAGACCCAGTACTTC. Its translation: CSATRGLAGGETQYF.

This clonotype was observed at least ten times. In nucleotides, the CDR3 is TGCGCCAGCAGCTTTTCGTCCGCCCGGGGCAATGAGCAGTTCTTC. Protein sequence: CASSFSSARGNEQFF. The rearrangement links TRBV5-1 to TRBJ2-1; tentatively, D is TRBD2 (5 bases). The CDR3 covers 15 residues. CDR1 and CDR2 (germline): SGHRS, YFSETQ. V gave up 2 bases and J gave up 6 bases, with 15 bases separating them.